This T cell receptor beta chain was identified in a study of shared clonotypes between healthy human individuals. This clone was seen a handful of times. The target antigen is unknown. The CDR3 is made up of 13 amino acids. V was pared by 6 bases and J by 6 bases, with 7 bases of the junction left unmatched. Study-level findings and limits: Donors were few, which limited the genetic and exposure-history diversity represented.

Generated by immunoSEQ multiplex PCR, the TCRdb table keeps only in-frame clones and is missing some. The data show 75,000 to 100,000 clones, roughly 45% seen once. This chain joins TRBV23-1 and TRBJ2-7; 8 bases match TRBD1. TRBV23-1 qualifies as an ORF whose function is uncertain. This receptor was identified in a woman aged 40 to 50 in good health. Some clones in this sample may be carry-over from other donors' samples. Sequences were obtained from PBMCs. The CDR3 sequence is CASSDRGVVEQYF. For the CDR3, the DNA is TGCGCCAGCAGCGACAGGGGAGTCGTCGAGCAGTACTTC.